Following are 2 T cell receptor beta chains from one sample sequenced in a study of T cells after yellow fever vaccination (dated 2019 in TCRdb). The sample's treatment or condition, from its label and the paper: live attenuated yellow fever vaccine strain. Library preparation used 5' RACE. Sequenced using an Illumina NovaSeq 6000. The public reads were quality trimmed at Q25 with fastp and then assembled into clones with MiXCR by TCRdb, keeping productive beta chains. For every CDR3 protein sequence, its rows merge into one entry that carries the most common genes and DNA. Here the sample has 300,000 to 400,000 distinct CDR3 sequences; approximately 11% occur a single time. The biggest ten clones account for about 3.3% of the sample. The source material was CD4+ T cells sorted from PBMCs, sampled 45 days after the yellow fever booster vaccination. These receptors all come from a man between 18 and 35 years old who received the YFV17D yellow fever vaccine.

The CDR3 nucleotides are TGTGCCAGCAGCTTAGGGGTCGGCTTCTATGGCTACACCTTC. It specifies CASSLGVGFYGYTF. This chain uses TRBV7-2 with TRBJ1-2; D gene unclear. V was trimmed by 1 base and J by 4 bases, leaving 10 bases between them. Germline V gene sequence: CDR1 SGHTA, CDR2 FQGNSA. This CDR3 spans 14 amino acids.

This clonotype was seen a handful of times. This sequence joins TRBV2 and TRBJ2-2; 9 bases map to TRBD2. J was trimmed by 6 bases and V by 4 bases; bases with no gene match: 21. CDR3 length: 20 amino acids. Germline V lookup: CDR1 SNHLY, CDR2 FYNNEI. The CDR3 nucleotides are TGTGCCAGCAGTGTCCTCCCCCGAATCTCTAGCGGGGATTACGCCGGGGAGCTGTTTTTT. It translates to CASSVLPRISSGDYAGELFF.